This T cell receptor beta chain derives from a study of T cell repertoires in ileal Crohn's disease. General observations from the study: Mucosal expansions were suggested to be mainly CD8 T cells.

V lost 10 bases to trimming and J lost 5 bases; unmatched junction nucleotides: 8. Germline V gene lookup returns CDR1 MDHEN and CDR2 SYDVKM. The CDR3 loop spans 13 amino acids. TCRdb's copy holds only in-frame clones and misses some; the assay was immunoSEQ multiplex PCR. This table has more than 15,000 clones, roughly 60% appearing once. A word on this clone: Its antigen is unknown.

The chain employs TRBV28 and TRBJ2-5, with 9 bases matching TRBD1. This TCR derives from an adult with Crohn's disease. Specimen: ileal tissue. This chain's CDR3 is CATRDRVVETQYF. The CDR3 nucleotides read TGTGCCACCCGGGACAGGGTTGTGGAGACCCAGTACTTC.